Following are 31 T cell receptor beta chains from one sample sequenced in a study of T-cell memory formation after mild COVID-19. TCRdb reprocessed the 5' RACE reads with MiXCR, giving one entry per CDR3 protein. The sample consists of around 200,000 distinct CDR3 sequences, around 26% of them appearing once. Sequencing was carried out using PBMCs or a T cell subset sorted from them (not recorded which). All receptors come from an adult woman who had mild COVID-19 (a few samples of this study predate the infection). Cell type and time point are not known.

In its sample, this clonotype was seen a few times. The V and J genes are TRBV7-9 and TRBJ1-4; 7 bases agree with TRBD1. The CDR3 consists of 16 residues. The V gene end was trimmed by 4 bases and the J gene end by 5 bases; junction bases not matched to a gene: 10. The germline V gene has CDR1 SEHNR and CDR2 FQNEAQ (reference sequence). The CDR3 nucleotides read TGTGCCAGCAGCTGGAATCGACAGGGAACAAATGAAAAACTGTTTTTT. It yields the protein CASSWNRQGTNEKLFF.

This chain connects TRBV3-1 to TRBJ2-1; 8 bases are a match to TRBD2. Germline CDR1 and CDR2: LGHDT and YNNKEL (reference sequence). With 3 bases clipped from V and 6 bases from J, the junction kept 7 bases outside the gene matches. This CDR3 region has 15 residues. The CDR3 nucleotides are TGTGCCAGCAGCCACGGGGGGGGCGCAATCAATGAGCAGTTCTTC. It translates to CASSHGGGAINEQFF.

The chain uses TRBV24-1 and TRBJ2-2; no reliable D call. Trimming shortened V by 4 bases and J by 1 base, and 0 bases separated the two germline ends. Germline V CDR1 and CDR2: KGHDR, SFDVKD. The CDR3 runs 12 residues. CDR3 amino acids: CATSENTGELFF. As DNA, the CDR3 is TGTGCCACCAGTGAGAACACCGGGGAGCTGTTTTTT.

The chain couples TRBV6-1 to TRBJ2-2; D gene ambiguous. V dropped 6 bases and J dropped 9 bases, with 14 bases sitting between them. From germline, CDR1 is MNHNS and CDR2 SASEGT. The CDR3 is 13 amino acids. CDR3 loop: CASSLKEQRELFF. CDR3 in DNA: TGTGCCAGCAGCCTGAAAGAACAGCGGGAGCTGTTTTTT.

The genes are TRBV5-1 and TRBJ1-5, with a tentative D call TRBD1 (6 bases). Trimming removed 0 bases at V and 5 bases at J, with 9 bases between. The CDR3 sequence is 14 residues long. Germline-derived CDR1 and CDR2 are SGHRS and YFSETQ. In DNA form, the CDR3 reads TGCGCCAGCAGCTTGGGACAGGTAGATCAGCCCCAGCATTTT. This translates into CASSLGQVDQPQHF.

The table lists this clonotype with a few counts. The chain carries TRBV5-1 and TRBJ1-2; 7 nucleotides agree with TRBD1. Germline V gene lookup returns CDR1 SGHRS and CDR2 YFSETQ. The CDR3 spans 13 residues. J lost 4 bases, V lost 3 bases, and 3 bases had no gene match. CDR3: CASSSQGGYGYTF. As DNA, the CDR3 is TGCGCCAGCAGCTCCCAGGGGGGCTATGGCTACACCTTC.

Only a few counts were recorded for this clonotype. V is TRBV12-3 or TRBV12-4 and J is TRBJ2-3; 12 nucleotides agree with TRBD2. CDR3 size: 17 residues. Trimming took 0 bases from V and 1 from J; bases not matched to a gene: 2. The DNA of the CDR3 is TGTGCCAGCAGTTTAGCTCGACTAGCGGGGGGCACAGATACGCAGTATTTT. Amino acid sequence: CASSLARLAGGTDTQYF.

Ten or more counts support this clonotype. The V gene is TRBV4-1, the J gene TRBJ2-2; D is unresolved. The CDR3 totals 15 residues. Germline lookup yields CDR1 MGHRA and CDR2 YSYEKL. V was pared by 1 base and J by 4 bases, with 10 bases between. This chain's CDR3 is CASSQVELITGELFF. The DNA for the CDR3 is TGCGCCAGCAGCCAAGTGGAGCTTATCACCGGGGAGCTGTTTTTT.

The chain employs TRBV4-3 and TRBJ1-1; D possibly corresponds to TRBD1 (5 bases). V lost 0 bases, J lost 3 bases, and 14 bases lay in between. Germline loops: CDR1 LGHNA, CDR2 YSLEER. The CDR3 runs to 16 residues. For the CDR3, the DNA is TGCGCCAGCAGCCAAGATCACAGGTTATCCTACACTGAAGCTTTCTTT. Protein product: CASSQDHRLSYTEAFF.

The chain couples TRBV4-3 to TRBJ2-3; D may be TRBD2 (5 bases). Per the germline V gene, CDR1 is LGHNA and CDR2 is YSLEER. The V end was cut by 4 bases, the J end by 6 bases, with 11 bases between. CDR3 size: 13 residues. CDR3: CASSPRRADTQYF. In DNA, the CDR3 is TGCGCCAGCAGCCCCCGGCGGGCGGATACGCAGTATTTT.

This clonotype was seen only a few times. One end of the junction varies from germline; a read error may be responsible. The chain is built from TRBV7-7 and TRBJ2-2, with TRBD2 as a possible D gene (6 bases). This CDR3 is 15 amino acids long. CDR1 is SSHAT and CDR2 is FNYEAQ in the germline V gene (reference sequence). The CDR3 protein is CASSLALAGTGELFF. The CDR3 bases are TGTGCTAGCAGCTTAGCACTAGCTGGCACCGGGGAGCTGTTTTTT.

J is TRBJ2-1 and V is TRBV7-3, with 12 bases lining up with TRBD2. Germline V gives CDR1 SGHTA, CDR2 FQGTGA. The CDR3 runs 16 residues. V shed 5 bases, J shed 5 bases, and the junction held 7 bases outside the gene matches. CDR3 residues: CASSRPSGGGNNEQFF. The DNA for the CDR3 is TGTGCCAGCAGCCGCCCTAGCGGGGGGGGAAACAATGAGCAGTTCTTC.

This clonotype was detected a few times. V is TRBV10-3 and J is TRBJ2-5; perhaps TRBD1 as D (5 bases). V lost 5 bases and J 2 bases, leaving 9 bases between the germline ends. This CDR3 region has 13 residues. The germline V gene encodes CDR1 ENHRY and CDR2 SYGVKD. CDR3 coding DNA: TGTGCCATCAGTAGGGCAGGGCAAGAGACCCAGTACTTC. It codes for CAISRAGQETQYF.

CDR3 coding DNA: TGTGCCAGCAGCTTAGTTTATACCGGGGAGCTGTTTTTT. It specifies CASSLVYTGELFF. V and J are TRBV7-6 and TRBJ2-2; D call uncertain. The CDR3 runs to 13 residues. CDR1 is SGHVS and CDR2 is FNYEAQ in the germline V gene. V was clipped by 1 base and J by 5 bases, with 5 bases between them.

The chain employs TRBV6-2 or TRBV6-3 and TRBJ2-7, with 8 bases aligning to TRBD2. CDR1 MNHEY and CDR2 SVGEGT come from the germline V gene. V was clipped by 7 bases and J by 3 bases; unmatched bases: 5. CDR3 length equals 13 residues. The chain's CDR3 is CASTAGGLYEQYF. In nucleotides, the CDR3 is TGTGCCAGCACGGCGGGGGGCCTCTACGAGCAGTACTTC.

The sample holds a few counts of this clonotype. The chain recombines TRBV7-2 with TRBJ2-7, with no clear D. Germline lookup yields CDR1 SGHTA and CDR2 FQGNSA. This CDR3 has 15 amino acids. The germline V and J ends were trimmed by 3 bases and 3 bases, with 15 bases remaining between them. The CDR3 DNA follows: TGTGCCAGCAGCTTCGCCCGCCGCGTGGGCTACGAGCAGTACTTC. Its translation: CASSFARRVGYEQYF.

The V gene is TRBV30, the J gene TRBJ1-1; TRBD1 is a possible D gene (6 bases). CDR3 length equals 12 residues. In germline, CDR1 is GTSNPN, CDR2 SVGIG (reference sequence). The V gene lost 3 bases and the J gene lost 7 bases, with 12 bases spanning the gap. CDR3 loop: CAWRGTTYEAFF. CDR3 nucleotide sequence: TGTGCCTGGAGGGGGACAACATATGAAGCTTTCTTT.

The V gene is TRBV4-2, the J gene TRBJ1-3, with D unclear. This CDR3 has 15 amino acids. Between the trimmed V and J ends, which lost 0 bases and 0 bases, there was a span of 6 bases. Germline CDR1 is LGHNA and CDR2 is YNFKEQ. CDR3 sequence (DNA): TGTGCCAGCAGCCAAGATGTGTCCTCTGGAAACACCATATATTTT. Its protein product is CASSQDVSSGNTIYF.

The chain recombines TRBV20-1 with TRBJ2-1, with 9 bases that match TRBD2. The CDR3 contains 14 residues. Germline CDR1 reads DFQATT; CDR2 reads SNEGSKA (reference sequence). V trimming: 5 bases; J trimming: 2 bases; junction bases outside the gene matches: 4. The CDR3 protein is CSAVLAGTYNEQFF. CDR3 sequence (DNA): TGCAGTGCTGTACTAGCGGGCACCTACAATGAGCAGTTCTTC.

The J gene is TRBJ2-1, the V gene TRBV29-1, with TRBD2 identical over 10 bases. Trimming cost V 0 bases and J 4 bases; bases outside gene matches: 6. CDR3 length: 16 amino acids. Germline V gene lookup returns CDR1 SQVTM and CDR2 ANQGSEA. CDR3 residues: CSVEEGGTSDYNEQFF. The CDR3 nucleotides are TGCAGCGTTGAAGAAGGTGGGACTAGCGATTACAATGAGCAGTTCTTC.

The rearrangement links TRBV20-1 to TRBJ1-1, with a weak D call TRBD1 (6 bases). Between the trimmed V and J ends, which lost 2 bases and 2 bases, there was a span of 18 bases. The CDR3 has 16 residues. CDR1 and CDR2 (germline): DFQATT, SNEGSKA (reference sequence). For the CDR3, the DNA is TGCAGTGCTAGACCGCCCGGACAGAGCATCAACACTGAAGCTTTCTTT. Protein: CSARPPGQSINTEAFF.

On this clonotype itself: With a much larger clone just one base away, this may be a read error. The chain joins TRBV4-2 to TRBJ2-7, with D unclear. The germline V and J ends were trimmed by 4 bases and 3 bases, with 13 bases remaining between them. The CDR3 is made up of 14 amino acids. Germline assignment: CDR1 LGHNA and CDR2 YNFKEQ. The CDR3 protein is CASSPTSSHYEQYF. The DNA of the CDR3 is TGTGCCAGCAGCCCCACATCGAGCCACTACGAGCAGTACTTC.

V usage is TRBV27 and J usage is TRBJ1-2, with 7 bases lining up with TRBD1. Germline V gene data show CDR1 as MNHEY and CDR2 as SMNVEV (reference sequence). Trimming cost V 6 bases and J 6 bases; bases outside gene matches: 10. CDR3 length: 14 residues. DNA of the CDR3: TGTGCCAGCAGCTCATTCGGGACAGATCATGGCTACACCTTC. This sequence encodes CASSSFGTDHGYTF.

V is TRBV12-3 or TRBV12-4 and J is TRBJ1-4, with 7 bases lining up with TRBD1. This CDR3 contains 15 residues. V dropped 2 bases and J dropped 7; count of bases not matched to a gene: 7. For the CDR3, the DNA is TGTGCCAGCAGTTTATCGACAGGGTGGAGTGAAAAACTGTTTTTT. It yields the protein CASSLSTGWSEKLFF.

The chain carries TRBV2 and TRBJ1-1, with TRBD1 as a possible D gene (5 bases). CDR3 size: 14 residues. V dropped 6 bases and J dropped 1 base, with 12 bases sitting between them. The V gene's germline CDR1 is SNHLY and CDR2 FYNNEI. CDR3 amino acids: CASSEAQGNTEAFF. The CDR3 coding sequence is TGTGCCAGCAGCGAGGCCCAGGGGAACACTGAAGCTTTCTTT.

A few counts support this clonotype. The chain joins TRBV24-1 to TRBJ1-1; D might be TRBD1 (5 bases). In germline, CDR1 is KGHDR, CDR2 SFDVKD. CDR3 size: 15 residues. Trimming left V 0 bases short and J 1 base short, with 8 bases between. The DNA for the CDR3 is TGTGCCACCAGTGATTTGCAGGGAAGGAACACTGAAGCTTTCTTT. This encodes CATSDLQGRNTEAFF.

As for this clonotype: The CDR3 does not close with the conserved phenylalanine or tryptophan, likely indicating a read error. The chain has TRBV7-9 and TRBJ1-1; possibly TRBD1 for D (5 bases). The CDR3 sequence is 18 residues long. V shed 5 bases and J shed 5 bases, with 27 bases lying between them. The germline V gene has CDR1 SEHNR and CDR2 FQNEAQ (reference sequence). The CDR3 reads CASSPLGRVDLLGTEAFL. CDR3 nucleotide sequence: TGTGCCAGCAGCCCCTTGGGGCGGGTTGATTTACTAGGGACTGAAGCTTTCCTT.

The V call is TRBV6-6, the J call TRBJ2-3; TRBD2 matches at 7 bases. V dropped 0 bases and J dropped 2; count of bases not matched to a gene: 17. The CDR3 is 20 residues long. Germline-derived CDR1 and CDR2 are MNHNY and SVGAGI (reference sequence). CDR3 DNA sequence: TGTGCCAGCAGTTACTCGATATTTTGGGACGGGGGGACGGACACAGATACGCAGTATTTT. Translated, it gives CASSYSIFWDGGTDTDTQYF.

The chain couples TRBV5-1 to TRBJ2-2, with D possibly being TRBD2 (6 bases). The germline V and J ends were trimmed by 1 base and 3 bases, with 10 bases remaining between them. CDR3 length: 15 amino acids. From germline, CDR1 is SGHRS and CDR2 YFSETQ. This chain's CDR3 is CASSLSWEDTGELFF. The CDR3 region has the DNA TGCGCCAGCAGCTTGTCTTGGGAGGACACCGGGGAGCTGTTTTTT.

V usage is TRBV29-1 and J usage is TRBJ1-2; possible D gene TRBD1, 6 bases. This CDR3 spans 12 amino acids. Germline V gene lookup returns CDR1 SQVTM and CDR2 ANQGSEA. V lost 4 bases and J lost 6, with 12 bases in between. For the CDR3, the DNA is TGCAGCGTTGTCAAGGGGGTGGATGGCTACACCTTC. The encoded protein is CSVVKGVDGYTF.

The chain joins TRBV7-2 to TRBJ2-7; D uncertain. CDR3 size: 13 residues. CDR1 is SGHTA and CDR2 is FQGNSA in the germline V gene. With 4 bases removed from V and 5 bases from J, the gap between germline ends came to 12 bases. The CDR3 protein is CASSSPGHHEQYF. CDR3 sequence (DNA): TGTGCCAGCAGCTCCCCCGGCCACCACGAGCAGTACTTC.